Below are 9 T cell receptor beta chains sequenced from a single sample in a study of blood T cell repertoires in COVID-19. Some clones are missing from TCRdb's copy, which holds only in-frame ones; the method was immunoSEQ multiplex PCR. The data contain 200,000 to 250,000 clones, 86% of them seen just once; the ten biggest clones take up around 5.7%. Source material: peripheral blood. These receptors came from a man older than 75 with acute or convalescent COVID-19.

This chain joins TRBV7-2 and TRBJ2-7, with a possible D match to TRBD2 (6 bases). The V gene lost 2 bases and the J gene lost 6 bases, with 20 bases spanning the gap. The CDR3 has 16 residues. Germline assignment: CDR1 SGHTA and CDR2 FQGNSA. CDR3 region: CASSLSWSGRLSEQYF. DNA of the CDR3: TGTGCCAGCAGCTTAAGTTGGAGCGGGCGTCTGAGCGAGCAGTACTTC. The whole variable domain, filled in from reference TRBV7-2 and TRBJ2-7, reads GAGVSQSPSNKVTEKGKDVELRCDPISGHTALYWYRQSLGQGLEFLIYFQGNSAPDKSGLPSDRFSAERTGGSVSTLTIQRTQQEDSAVYLCASSLSWSGRLSEQYFGPGTRLTVT.

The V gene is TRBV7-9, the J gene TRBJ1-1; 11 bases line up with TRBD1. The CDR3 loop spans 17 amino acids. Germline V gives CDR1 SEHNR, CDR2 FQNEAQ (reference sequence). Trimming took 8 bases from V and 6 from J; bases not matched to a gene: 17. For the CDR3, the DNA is TGTGCCAGCCTAAACCCGGGACAGGGGGATTTAAAGGCTGAAGCTTTCTTT. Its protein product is CASLNPGQGDLKAEAFF.

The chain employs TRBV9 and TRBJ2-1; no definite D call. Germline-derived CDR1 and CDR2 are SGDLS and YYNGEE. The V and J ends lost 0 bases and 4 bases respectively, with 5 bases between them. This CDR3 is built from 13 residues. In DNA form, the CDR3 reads TGTGCCAGCAGCGTAGCTTTTTACAATGAGCAGTTCTTC. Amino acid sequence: CASSVAFYNEQFF.

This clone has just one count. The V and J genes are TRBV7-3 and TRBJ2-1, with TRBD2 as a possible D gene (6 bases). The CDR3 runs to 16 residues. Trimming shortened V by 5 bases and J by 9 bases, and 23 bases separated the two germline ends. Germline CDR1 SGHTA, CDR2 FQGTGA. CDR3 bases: TGTGCCAGCAGCCCCAACCCGGGACTTCCGAACGTTGAGCAGTTCTTC. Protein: CASSPNPGLPNVEQFF.

The CDR3 loop is CASSYGQGRPDNQPQHF. CDR3 bases: TGTGCCAGCAGTTACGGCCAGGGGAGACCCGACAATCAGCCCCAGCATTTT. The chain links TRBV6-2 or TRBV6-3 to TRBJ1-5; a weak D match, TRBD1 (6 bases). The V gene lost 2 bases and the J gene lost 3 bases, with 17 bases spanning the gap. Germline V gene lookup returns CDR1 MNHEY and CDR2 SVGEGT. The CDR3 is 17 amino acids.

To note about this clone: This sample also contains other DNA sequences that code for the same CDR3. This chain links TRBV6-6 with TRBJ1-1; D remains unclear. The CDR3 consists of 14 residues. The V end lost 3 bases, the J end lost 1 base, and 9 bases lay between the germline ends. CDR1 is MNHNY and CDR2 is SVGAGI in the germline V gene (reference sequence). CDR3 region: CASSYSEGNTEAFF. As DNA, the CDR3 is TGTGCCAGCAGTTATAGTGAGGGGAACACTGAAGCTTTCTTT.

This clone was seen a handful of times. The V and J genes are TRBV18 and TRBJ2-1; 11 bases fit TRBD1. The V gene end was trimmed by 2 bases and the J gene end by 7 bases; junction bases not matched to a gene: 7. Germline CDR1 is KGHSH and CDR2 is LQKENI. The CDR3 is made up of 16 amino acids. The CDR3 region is CASSPRTGGGGNEQFF. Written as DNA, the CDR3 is TGTGCCAGCTCACCAAGGACAGGGGGCGGCGGGAATGAGCAGTTCTTC. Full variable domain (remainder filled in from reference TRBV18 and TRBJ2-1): NAGVMQNPRHLVRRRGQEARLRCSPMKGHSHVYWYRQLPEEGLKFMVYLQKENIIDESGMPKERFSAEFPKEGPSILRIQQVVRGDSAAYFCASSPRTGGGGNEQFFGPGTRLTVL.

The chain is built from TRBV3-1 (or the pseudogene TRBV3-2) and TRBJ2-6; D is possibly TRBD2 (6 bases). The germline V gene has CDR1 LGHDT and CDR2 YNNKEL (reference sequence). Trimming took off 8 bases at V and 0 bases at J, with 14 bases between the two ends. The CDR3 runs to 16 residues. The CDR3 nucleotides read TGTGCCAGCGGAGGGACGCTAAGCTCTGGGGCCAACGTCCTGACTTTC. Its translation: CASGGTLSSGANVLTF.

CDR3 in DNA: TGTGCCAGCAGCTTTGCGGGAGGGAGTCCCGAGCAGTACTTC. It specifies CASSFAGGSPEQYF. The chain couples TRBV5-4 to TRBJ2-7; 9 bases map to TRBD2. The CDR3 runs 14 residues. V trimming: 2 bases; J trimming: 6 bases; junction bases outside the gene matches: 6. Germline lookup yields CDR1 SGHNT and CDR2 YYREEE (reference sequence).